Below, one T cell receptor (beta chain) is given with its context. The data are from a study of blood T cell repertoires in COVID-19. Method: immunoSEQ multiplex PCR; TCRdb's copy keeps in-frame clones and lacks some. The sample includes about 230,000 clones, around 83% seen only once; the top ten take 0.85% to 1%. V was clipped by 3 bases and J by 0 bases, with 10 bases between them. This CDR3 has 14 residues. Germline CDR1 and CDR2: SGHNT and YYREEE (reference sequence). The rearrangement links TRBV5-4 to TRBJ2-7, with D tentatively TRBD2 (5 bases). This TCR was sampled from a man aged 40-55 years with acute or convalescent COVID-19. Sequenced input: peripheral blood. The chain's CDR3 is CASSYHGISYEQYF. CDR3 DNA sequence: TGTGCCAGCAGCTACCACGGGATCTCCTACGAGCAGTACTTC.